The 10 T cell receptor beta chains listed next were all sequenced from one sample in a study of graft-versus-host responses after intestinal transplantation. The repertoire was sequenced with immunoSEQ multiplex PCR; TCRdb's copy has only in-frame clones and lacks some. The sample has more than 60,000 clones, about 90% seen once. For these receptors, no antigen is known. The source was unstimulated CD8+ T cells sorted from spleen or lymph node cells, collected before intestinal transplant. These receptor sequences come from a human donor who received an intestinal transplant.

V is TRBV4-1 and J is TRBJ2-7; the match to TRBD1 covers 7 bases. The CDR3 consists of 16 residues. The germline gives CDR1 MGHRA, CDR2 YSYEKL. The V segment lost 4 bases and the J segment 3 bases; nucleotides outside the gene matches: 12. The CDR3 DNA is TGCGCCAGCAGCCCCCGCCCCGGGACAGTCAACTACGAGCAGTACTTC. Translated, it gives CASSPRPGTVNYEQYF.

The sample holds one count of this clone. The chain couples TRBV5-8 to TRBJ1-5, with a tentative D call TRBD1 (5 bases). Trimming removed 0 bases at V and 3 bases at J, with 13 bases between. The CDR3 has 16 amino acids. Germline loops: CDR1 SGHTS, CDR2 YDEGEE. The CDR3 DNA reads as TGTGCCAGCAGCTTGGTAGGGGTGTCAGTCAATCAGCCCCAGCATTTT. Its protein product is CASSLVGVSVNQPQHF. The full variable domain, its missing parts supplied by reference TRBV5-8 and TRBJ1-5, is EAGVTQSPTHLIKTRGQQATLRCSPISGHTSVYWYQQALGLGLQFLLWYDEGEERNRGNFPPRFSGRQFPNYSSELNVNALELEDSALYLCASSLVGVSVNQPQHFGDGTRLSIL.

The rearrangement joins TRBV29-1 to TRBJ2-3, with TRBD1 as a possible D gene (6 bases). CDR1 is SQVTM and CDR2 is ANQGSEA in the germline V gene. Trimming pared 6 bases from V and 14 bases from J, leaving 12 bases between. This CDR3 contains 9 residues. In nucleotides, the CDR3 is TGCAGCGTGGACACAGGGCCGTATTTT. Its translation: CSVDTGPYF.

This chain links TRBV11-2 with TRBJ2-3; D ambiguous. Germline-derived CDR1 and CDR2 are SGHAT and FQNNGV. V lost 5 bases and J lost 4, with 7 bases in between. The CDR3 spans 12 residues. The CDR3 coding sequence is TGTGCCAGCAGCCTCAAGCCAGATACGCAGTATTTT. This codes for CASSLKPDTQYF.

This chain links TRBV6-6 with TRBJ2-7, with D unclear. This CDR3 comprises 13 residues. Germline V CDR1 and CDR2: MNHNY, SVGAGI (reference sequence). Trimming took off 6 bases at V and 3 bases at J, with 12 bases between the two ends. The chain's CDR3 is CASSPDILYEQYF. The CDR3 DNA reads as TGTGCCAGCAGCCCCGACATTCTCTACGAGCAGTACTTC.

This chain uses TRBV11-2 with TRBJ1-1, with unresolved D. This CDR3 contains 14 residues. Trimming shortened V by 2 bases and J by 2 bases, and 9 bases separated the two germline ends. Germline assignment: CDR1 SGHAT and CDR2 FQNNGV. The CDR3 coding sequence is TGTGCCAGCAGCTTAAGGCGGGGAAACACTGAAGCTTTCTTT. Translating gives CASSLRRGNTEAFF. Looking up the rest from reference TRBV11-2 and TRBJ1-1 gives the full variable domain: EAGVAQSPRYKIIEKRQSVAFWCNPISGHATLYWYQQILGQGPKLLIQFQNNGVVDDSQLPKDRFSAERLKGVDSTLKIQPAKLEDSAVYLCASSLRRGNTEAFFGQGTRLTVV.

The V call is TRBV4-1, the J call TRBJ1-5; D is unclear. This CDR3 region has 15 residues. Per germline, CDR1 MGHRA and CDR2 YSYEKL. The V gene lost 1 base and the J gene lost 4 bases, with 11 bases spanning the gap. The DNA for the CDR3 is TGCGCCAGCAGCCAAGTCTTCCGGGAGAATCAGCCCCAGCATTTT. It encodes CASSQVFRENQPQHF.

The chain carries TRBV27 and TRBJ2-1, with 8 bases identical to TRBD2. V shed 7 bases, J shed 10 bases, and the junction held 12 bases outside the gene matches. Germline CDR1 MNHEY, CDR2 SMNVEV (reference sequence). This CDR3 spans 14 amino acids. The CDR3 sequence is CASTTVSGVGEQFF. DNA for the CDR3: TGTGCCAGCACGACCGTTAGCGGGGTTGGGGAGCAGTTCTTC.

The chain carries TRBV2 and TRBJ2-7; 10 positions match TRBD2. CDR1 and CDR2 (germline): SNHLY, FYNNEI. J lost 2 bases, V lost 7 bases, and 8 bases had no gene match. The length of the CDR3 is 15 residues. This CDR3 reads CASNFLAGATYEQYF. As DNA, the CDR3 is TGTGCCAGCAACTTCCTAGCGGGGGCCACCTACGAGCAGTACTTC. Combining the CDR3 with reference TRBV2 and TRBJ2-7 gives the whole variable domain EPEVTQTPSHQVTQMGQEVILRCVPISNHLYFYWYRQILGQKVEFLVSFYNNEISEKSEIFDDQFSVERPDGSNFTLKIRSTKLEDSAMYFCASNFLAGATYEQYFGPGTRLTVT.

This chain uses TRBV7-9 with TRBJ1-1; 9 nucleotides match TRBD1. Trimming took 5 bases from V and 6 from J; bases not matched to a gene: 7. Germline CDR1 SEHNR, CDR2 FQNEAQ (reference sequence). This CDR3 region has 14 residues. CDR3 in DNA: TGTGCCAGCAGCCACGGACAGGGGAAGGCTGAAGCTTTCTTT. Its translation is CASSHGQGKAEAFF.